The clone carrying this T cell receptor (beta chain) was seen a few times. As originally analysed: Reference gene primer amplification yielded estimated nucleated cell counts. TCRdb's copy holds only in-frame clones and misses some; the assay was immunoSEQ multiplex PCR. For V, J and clone size, that table is used; D and trimming come from the DNA. The table has about 47,000 clones, just under 70% seen once. The data were obtained in a study of blood T cell repertoires in COVID-19. Turning to the study itself: Some COVID-19 samples were acute and others convalescent; all came from the United States, Italy and Spain. From T cells, B-cell-depleted T cells, or PBMCs came the material, which was cDNA or gDNA.

This TCR came from a man older than 75 with acute or convalescent COVID-19. Sequencing was done on a sample of peripheral blood.

The CDR3 DNA follows: TGTGCCAGCAGACTGGGACTAGCGGGAGCCACAGATACGCAGTATTTT. Protein sequence: CASRLGLAGATDTQYF. The chain links TRBV13 to TRBJ2-3, with 14 positions matching TRBD2. The CDR3 spans 16 residues. J was trimmed by 2 bases and V by 6 bases; bases with no gene match: 4. Germline V gives CDR1 PRHDT, CDR2 FYEKMQ (reference sequence).